This TCR beta chain emerged from a study of technical replicates of blood from a few donors. This CDR3 region has 17 residues. The germline V gene has CDR1 SGHTA and CDR2 FQGNSA. V shed 0 bases, J shed 3 bases, and the junction held 4 bases outside the gene matches. Clones were read by immunoSEQ multiplex PCR, and TCRdb kept only the in-frame ones, dropping some. The repertoire has tens of thousands of clones, 85% to 90% of them found once; the top ten carry approximately 4.8%. This rearrangement joins TRBV7-2 to TRBJ1-6; 8 bases match TRBD1. The sequence was obtained from a human donor in good health. Some clones in this sample may be carry-over from other donors' samples. The specimen was PBMCs. The CDR3 DNA is TGTGCCAGCAGCTTAGCGCCGGACAGGGACTATAATTCACCCCTCCACTTT. This encodes CASSLAPDRDYNSPLHF. Full variable domain (rest looked up from reference TRBV7-2 and TRBJ1-6): GAGVSQSPSNKVTEKGKDVELRCDPISGHTALYWYRQSLGQGLEFLIYFQGNSAPDKSGLPSDRFSAERTGGSVSTLTIQRTQQEDSAVYLCASSLAPDRDYNSPLHFGNGTRLTVT.